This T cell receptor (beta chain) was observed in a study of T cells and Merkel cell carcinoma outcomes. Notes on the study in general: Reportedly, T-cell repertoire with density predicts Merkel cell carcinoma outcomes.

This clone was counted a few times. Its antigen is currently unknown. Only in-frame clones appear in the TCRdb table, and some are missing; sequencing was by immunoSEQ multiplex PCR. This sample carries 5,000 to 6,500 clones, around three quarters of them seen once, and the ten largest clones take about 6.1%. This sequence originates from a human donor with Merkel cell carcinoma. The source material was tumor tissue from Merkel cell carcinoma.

This CDR3 reads CASSSRGTSTDTQYF. The DNA of the CDR3 is TGTGCCAGCAGCTCCCGGGGAACGAGCACAGATACGCAGTATTTT. The gene calls are TRBV13 and TRBJ2-3, with TRBD2 as a possible D gene (5 bases). The CDR3 length is 15 residues. Deletions cut 4 bases from V and 0 bases from J, with 11 bases between. Germline V CDR1 and CDR2: PRHDT, FYEKMQ (reference sequence).